These 15 T cell receptor beta chains share one sample of origin, sequenced in a study of blood T cells in healthy people across ages. A J-beta primer mix and a sample-barcoded 5' primer were used in a second PCR of roughly 7 to 12 cycles. TCRdb fed the 5' RACE reads into MiXCR, producing one record per CDR3 protein. The sample includes about 1.8 million distinct CDR3 sequences, around half of them seen just once. The sequenced sample consisted of blood. These receptors were obtained from a woman aged 40 to 50 in good health.

The gene calls are TRBV18 and TRBJ1-6; D is unclear. Trimming cost V 2 bases and J 8 bases, with 7 bases left between them. The CDR3 runs to 13 residues. Germline V lookup: CDR1 KGHSH, CDR2 LQKENI. CDR3 sequence reads: CASSPETDSPLHF. In DNA, the CDR3 is TGTGCCAGCTCACCAGAAACAGATTCACCCCTCCACTTT.

The rearrangement uses TRBV7-9 and TRBJ2-7; D possibly corresponds to TRBD2 (7 bases). In germline, CDR1 is SEHNR, CDR2 FQNEAQ (reference sequence). V lost 6 bases and J lost 2, with 20 bases in between. CDR3 length: 16 amino acids. The CDR3 DNA reads TGTGCCAGCAGAATGGGCAGCGCGGGGGCAACCTACGAGCAGTACTTC. It encodes CASRMGSAGATYEQYF.

The rearrangement links TRBV27 to TRBJ1-6; D is unresolved. The germline V gene has CDR1 MNHEY and CDR2 SMNVEV (reference sequence). This CDR3 spans 15 amino acids. The V end lost 3 bases, the J end lost 4 bases, and 10 bases lay between the germline ends. CDR3 loop: CASSFSGPYNSPLHF. The CDR3 DNA sequence: TGTGCCAGCAGTTTCTCCGGGCCGTATAATTCACCCCTCCACTTT.

The chain uses TRBV11-2 and TRBJ1-1; D is uncertain. Germline V lookup: CDR1 SGHAT, CDR2 FQNNGV. The CDR3 totals 15 residues. V was cut by 1 base and J by 1 base, with 10 bases left in between. Here the CDR3 reads CASSLGTLPNTEAFF. In nucleotides, the CDR3 is TGTGCCAGCAGCTTAGGGACCCTACCGAACACTGAAGCTTTCTTT.

This clonotype was seen at least ten times. V is TRBV28 and J is TRBJ1-4; no clear D. The V gene lost 5 bases and the J gene lost 0 bases, with 10 bases spanning the gap. The CDR3 spans 15 residues. Germline V gene data show CDR1 as MDHEN and CDR2 as SYDVKM. For the CDR3, the DNA is TGTGCCAGCAGTCTTGACGGAGCAACTAATGAAAAACTGTTTTTT. Protein sequence: CASSLDGATNEKLFF.

The chain joins TRBV29-1 to TRBJ2-1; D might be TRBD2 (5 bases). Per germline, CDR1 SQVTM and CDR2 ANQGSEA. V was trimmed by 2 bases and J by 0 bases, leaving 11 bases between them. CDR3 size: 15 residues. CDR3 in amino acids: CSVEKAGSSYNEQFF. CDR3 DNA: TGCAGCGTTGAAAAGGCGGGCAGCTCCTACAATGAGCAGTTCTTC.

This chain joins TRBV18 and TRBJ2-7; 8 bases agree with TRBD2. The junction had 3 bases not matched to a gene; V was cut back by 3 bases and J by 2 bases. Germline CDR1 reads KGHSH; CDR2 reads LQKENI. The CDR3 is 14 residues long. CDR3 nucleotide sequence: TGTGCCAGCTCACCGACAGCGGGGGCCTACGAGCAGTACTTC. Amino acids: CASSPTAGAYEQYF.

There are a few counts of this clonotype. J is TRBJ2-7 and V is TRBV20-1; no reliable D call. The V end was cut by 6 bases, the J end by 1 base, with 19 bases between. CDR1 and CDR2 from the germline V gene are DFQATT and SNEGSKA (reference sequence). The CDR3 extends over 15 amino acids. Here the CDR3 DNA reads TGCAGTGCAAGGGTGTACGGCCCCTTATCCTACGAGCAGTACTTC. It is translated as CSARVYGPLSYEQYF.

The J gene is TRBJ1-2, the V gene TRBV13; D ambiguous. Trimming left V 5 bases short and J 1 base short, with 8 bases between. The germline V gene has CDR1 PRHDT and CDR2 FYEKMQ (reference sequence). The CDR3 consists of 13 residues. CDR3 nucleotides: TGTGCCAGCAGCCAACAGCGTAACTATGGCTACACCTTC. Translation gives CASSQQRNYGYTF.

This clonotype showed up just a few times. V usage is TRBV6-2 or TRBV6-3 and J usage is TRBJ2-1; 9 bases line up with TRBD1. With 7 bases clipped from V and 5 bases from J, the junction kept 6 bases outside the gene matches. CDR1 MNHEY and CDR2 SVGEGT come from the germline V gene. This CDR3 is 14 amino acids long. DNA of the CDR3: TGTGCCAGCATCGGGACAGGGAAGAACAATGAGCAGTTCTTC. Its protein is CASIGTGKNNEQFF.

The chain carries TRBV28 and TRBJ1-4; TRBD1 matches at 7 bases. The CDR3 spans 14 residues. Germline V lookup: CDR1 MDHEN, CDR2 SYDVKM. V shed 10 bases, J shed 6 bases, and the junction held 11 bases outside the gene matches. This CDR3 is CATHEQGNDEKLFF. The CDR3 DNA reads TGTGCCACACACGAACAGGGGAATGATGAAAAACTGTTTTTT. Full variable domain (missing parts from reference TRBV28 and TRBJ1-4): DVKVTQSSRYLVKRTGEKVFLECVQDMDHENMFWYRQDPGLGLRLIYFSYDVKMKEKGDIPEGYSVSREKKERFSLILESASTNQTSMYLCATHEQGNDEKLFFGSGTQLSVL.

V is TRBV7-2 and J is TRBJ2-7, with 8 bases matching TRBD1. V was pared by 4 bases and J by 12 bases, with 8 bases of the junction left unmatched. The CDR3 extends over 12 amino acids. CDR1 and CDR2 (germline): SGHTA, FQGNSA. CDR3: CASSYDRGLAYF. CDR3 bases: TGTGCCAGCAGCTACGACAGGGGCCTAGCGTACTTC.

As concerns this clonotype: The conserved phenylalanine or tryptophan is not found at the CDR3 terminus, so this likely reflects a read error. The rearrangement uses TRBV15 and TRBJ2-7; D not certain. Judging by the DNA end, TRBJ2-5 fits better; the J call may be wrong. Germline CDR1 LNHNV, CDR2 YYDKDF (reference sequence). There are 15 residues in the CDR3. CDR3: CATSRDLASQETQYL. The CDR3 coding sequence is TGTGCCACCAGCAGAGATTTGGCTAGCCAAGAGACCCAGTACCTC.

This clonotype appeared a single time. The chain links TRBV20-1 to TRBJ2-3; TRBD2 matches at 10 bases. With 0 bases clipped from V and 4 bases from J, the junction kept 10 bases outside the gene matches. Per germline, CDR1 DFQATT and CDR2 SNEGSKA (reference sequence). This CDR3 is built from 17 residues. The CDR3 loop is CSARDYRAGGLSDTQYF. The CDR3 DNA follows: TGCAGTGCTAGAGATTACCGAGCGGGGGGGCTGTCAGATACGCAGTATTTT.

This clonotype was detected only a few times. The chain employs TRBV4-3 and TRBJ2-5; 7 bases align to TRBD1. V was pared by 3 bases and J by 1 base, with 8 bases of the junction left unmatched. The CDR3 covers 16 residues. CDR1 and CDR2 from the germline V gene are LGHNA and YSLEER. The CDR3 bases are TGCGCCAGCAGCCAGGGGCAGACAGGGATCCAAGAGACCCAGTACTTC. Translation gives CASSQGQTGIQETQYF.